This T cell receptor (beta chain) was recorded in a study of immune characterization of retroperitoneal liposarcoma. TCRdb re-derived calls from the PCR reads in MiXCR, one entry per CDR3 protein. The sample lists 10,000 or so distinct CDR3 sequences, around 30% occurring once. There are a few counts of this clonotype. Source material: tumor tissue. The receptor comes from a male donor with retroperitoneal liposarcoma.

CDR3 sequence: CASSSVRDAGNSPLHF. CDR3 bases: TGTGCCAGCAGTTCTGTCCGGGACGCGGGTAATTCACCCCTCCACTTT. The chain carries TRBV6-1 and TRBJ1-6; tentative D call: TRBD1 (5 bases). The CDR3 is 16 residues long. The V end was cut by 5 bases, the J end by 6 bases, with 17 bases between. Germline CDR1 is MNHNS and CDR2 is SASEGT.